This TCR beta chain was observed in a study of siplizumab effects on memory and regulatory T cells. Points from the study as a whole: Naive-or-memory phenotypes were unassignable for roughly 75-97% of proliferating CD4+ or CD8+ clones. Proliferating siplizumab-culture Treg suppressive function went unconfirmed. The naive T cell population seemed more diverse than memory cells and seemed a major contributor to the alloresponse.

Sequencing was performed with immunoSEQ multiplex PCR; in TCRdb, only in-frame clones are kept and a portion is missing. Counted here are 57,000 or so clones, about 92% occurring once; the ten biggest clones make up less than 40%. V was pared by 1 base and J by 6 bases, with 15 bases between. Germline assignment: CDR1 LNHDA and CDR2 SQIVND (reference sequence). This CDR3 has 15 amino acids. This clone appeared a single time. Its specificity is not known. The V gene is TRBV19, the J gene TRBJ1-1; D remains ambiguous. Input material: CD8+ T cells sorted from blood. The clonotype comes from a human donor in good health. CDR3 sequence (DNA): TGTGCCAGTAGTATAGCCGGCTTCGGGTTGGCTGAAGCTTTCTTT. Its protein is CASSIAGFGLAEAFF.